The T cell receptor beta chain described here comes from a study of blood T cells in healthy people across ages. General study results and limits: Using unsorted PBMCs precluded a conclusive naive versus antigen-experienced comparison.

Next came a second PCR, run for about 6 to 12 cycles, which used a sample-barcoded 5' primer along with a J-beta primer mix. TCRdb re-called the 5' RACE reads with MiXCR, one entry per CDR3 protein. The sample includes about 1.1 million distinct CDR3 sequences, roughly two fifths of them seen just once. Germline-derived CDR1 and CDR2 are MNHEY and SMNVEV (reference sequence). Trimming took off 5 bases at V and 1 base at J, with 19 bases between the two ends. This CDR3 is 17 amino acids long. Each sample used at least 6 million PBMCs. As regards this clonotype: Its antigen is not identified.

Sequencing input: blood. This sequence was found in a man aged 18 to 29 in good health. The rearrangement uses TRBV27 and TRBJ2-3; maybe TRBD2 (5 bases). Written as DNA, the CDR3 is TGTGCCAGCAGTCGGACCCCCGGGATGAGGGGCACAGATACGCAGTATTTT. Its protein is CASSRTPGMRGTDTQYF.